This T cell receptor beta chain stems from a study of blood T cells in healthy people across ages. Study findings and constraints: The study found more naive CD4+ cells and higher diversity in long-lived than aged donors.

A second PCR, run for roughly 7 to 12 cycles, used a sample-barcoded 5' primer plus a J-beta primer mix. TCRdb passed the 5' RACE reads through MiXCR, listing each CDR3 protein once. The sample lists a few hundred thousand distinct CDR3 sequences; around a quarter were seen once. Regarding this clonotype: The antigen remains undetermined.

The CDR3 sequence is 13 residues long. The germline V gene has CDR1 DFQATT and CDR2 SNEGSKA (reference sequence). Trimming shortened V by 6 bases and J by 6 bases, and 17 bases separated the two germline ends. Another study also made use of these data, one on T cells of mothers and their children. From that study: Using the M1S primer, the second PCR added sample barcodes along with 2-4 random nucleotides.

The clonotype was recovered from a boy aged 2 to 10 in good health. The gene calls are TRBV20-1 and TRBJ2-5; D is unclear. The specimen was blood. Here the CDR3 reads CSASEGITKTQYF. The CDR3 nucleotides read TGCAGTGCATCAGAAGGGATAACAAAGACCCAGTACTTC.